A selection of T cell receptor beta chains follows, all from one sample in a study of CD8+CD57+ T cells in acquired aplastic anemia. A single record per CDR3 protein comes from TCRdb applying MiXCR to the reads. This table has roughly 170,000 distinct CDR3 sequences, approximately 60% appearing once. The sequencing input was sorted CD4+, CD8+, or CD8+CD57+ T cells (not recorded which) from PBMCs. These receptors came from a human donor in good health. Each CDR3 is given with its conserved first and last residue. The D gene is left open where the match is weak. Clone size is stated in some rows and not others, as once, few, many or a class when expanded.

>TRBV24-1|NA|TRBJ2-3|17|TRBD2
TGTGCCACCAGTGATTCCGGGACTAGCGGATACGGAGATACGCAGTATTTT
CATSDSGTSGYGDTQYF
>TRBV9|many|TRBJ1-3|17|NA
TGTGCCAGCAGCGTTAACGGGGGTCTTAGCTCTGGAAACACCATATATTTT
CASSVNGGLSSGNTIYF
>TRBV19|NA|TRBJ1-5|13|NA
TGTGCCAGTAGTGGACAGCTCTTTCAGCCCCAGCATTTT
CASSGQLFQPQHF
>TRBV20-1|NA|TRBJ2-3|18|NA
TGCAGTGCAGGGCCTAAGGACTCCCCGGGACACATCACAGATACGCAGTATTTT
CSAGPKDSPGHITDTQYF
>TRBV19|NA|TRBJ1-5|16|NA
TGTGCCAGTAGTATTTCCGGGTACTATAGCAATCAGCCCCAGCATTTT
CASSISGYYSNQPQHF
>TRBV10-3|NA|TRBJ2-7|16|TRBD2
TGTGCCATCAGTGAAGCTGTTAGCGGGAGTTCTAATGAGCAGTACTTC
CAISEAVSGSSNEQYF
>TRBV6-2/TRBV6-3|many|TRBJ2-7|16|TRBD1
TGTGCCAGCATAAAACGACAGGGCTACGGAACCTACGAGCAGTACTTC
CASIKRQGYGTYEQYF
>TRBV29-1|NA|TRBJ2-2|16|TRBD1
TGCAGCGTAGGGACAGGGTTTTTTTCGAACACCGGGGAGCTGTTTTTT
CSVGTGFFSNTGELFF
>TRBV7-3|NA|TRBJ1-2|13|TRBD1
TGTGCCAGCAGCCCGGGACAGCGCTATGGCTACACCTTC
CASSPGQRYGYTF
>TRBV7-9|NA|TRBJ2-7|13|NA
TGTGCCAGCAGCTCGGCCCTCTCCTACGAGCAGTACTTC
CASSSALSYEQYF
>TRBV25-1|NA|TRBJ2-1|17|NA
TGCGCCAGCAGTGAGGGTGCGGACTCCATCCCCTACAATGAGCAGTTCTTC
CASSEGADSIPYNEQFF
>TRBV7-6|few|TRBJ1-2|14|TRBD1
TGTGCCAGCAGCTTACAGCAGGGGGCGCGGGGCTACACCTTC
CASSLQQGARGYTF
>TRBV5-1|NA|TRBJ2-7|16|TRBD2
TGCGCCAGCAGCCCATGGACTAGCGGGGGGATCTACGAGCAGTACTTC
CASSPWTSGGIYEQYF
>TRBV10-3|few|TRBJ2-7|14|NA
TGTGCCAGCAGTGAAGCCGGGACACTATACGAGCAGTACTTC
CASSEAGTLYEQYF
>TRBV19|many|TRBJ2-3|15|NA
TGTGCCAGTAGTATGAGGGTAGGGGGCACAGATACGCAGTATTTT
CASSMRVGGTDTQYF
>TRBV2|NA|TRBJ2-5|12|NA
TGTGCCAGCAGCCCCACGGGGGAGACCCAGTACTTC
CASSPTGETQYF
>TRBV7-9|NA|TRBJ2-3|14|NA
TGTGCCAGCAGCTTAGAGACAGGAACAGATACGCAGTATTTT
CASSLETGTDTQYF
>TRBV24-1|NA|TRBJ2-3|15|NA
TGTGCCACCAGTGACCCGGGACTGAGCACAGATACGCAGTATTTT
CATSDPGLSTDTQYF
>TRBV20-1|NA|TRBJ2-7|10|NA
TGCAGTGCTAAGTCCTACGAGCAGTACTTC
CSAKSYEQYF
>TRBV11-2|NA|TRBJ2-1|14|NA
TGTGCCAGCAGCTTAGACGCCAGCTACAATGAGCAGTTCTTC
CASSLDASYNEQFF
>TRBV24-1|NA|TRBJ2-5|14|TRBD2
TGTGCCACCTCCGGGGAGGGAGCCGAAGAGACCCAGTACTTC
CATSGEGAEETQYF
>TRBV5-6|NA|TRBJ2-7|14|TRBD2
TGTGCCAGCAGCAACGGACTAGCGGGCTACGAGCAGTACTTC
CASSNGLAGYEQYF
>TRBV5-6|NA|TRBJ2-1|14|TRBD1
TGTGCCAGCAGCTTGGGACAGGGTAACAATGAGCAGTTCTTC
CASSLGQGNNEQFF
>TRBV15|NA|TRBJ1-5|14|TRBD1
TGTGCCACCAGCAGAGGGGACAGGAATCAGCCCCAGCATTTT
CATSRGDRNQPQHF
>TRBV12-3/TRBV12-4|many|TRBJ1-5|13|NA
TGTGCCAGCAGTTTTAGGTCCAATCAGCCCCAGCATTTT
CASSFRSNQPQHF